These 25 T cell receptor beta chains were all obtained from the same sample, sequenced in a study of monozygotic twins with inflammatory bowel disease. TCRdb reanalyzed the 5' RACE reads and collapses them to one entry per CDR3 protein, without DNA. The sample table includes approximately 210,000 distinct CDR3 sequences. Material for sequencing was blood. The receptor source for this set is a human donor with ulcerative colitis or Crohn's disease, or a healthy co-twin of an affected twin (not recorded which).

V and J are TRBV7-2 and TRBJ1-2; with no DNA, the TCRdb D assignment of TRBD1 cannot be verified. There are 16 residues in the CDR3. Germline V lookup: CDR1 SGHTA, CDR2 FQGNSA. The CDR3 reads CASSLARSGGGYGYTF.

This sequence joins TRBV7-9 and TRBJ2-3; there is no DNA to check the TCRdb D call of TRBD1. The CDR3 sequence is 16 residues long. From germline, CDR1 is SEHNR and CDR2 FQNEAQ (reference sequence). CDR3 sequence: CASSPRDRTLTDTQYF.

The genes are TRBV6-1 and TRBJ1-4; lacking DNA, the TRBD1 call made by TCRdb goes unchecked. The germline gives CDR1 MNHNS, CDR2 SASEGT. This CDR3 spans 15 amino acids. The CDR3 loop is CASRSLTGGGEKLFF.

This chain connects TRBV20-1 to TRBJ1-4. This CDR3 contains 13 residues. From germline, CDR1 is DFQATT and CDR2 SNEGSKA (reference sequence). CDR3 loop: CSASRSDGEKLFF.

The V and J genes are TRBV11-2 and TRBJ2-5; without DNA, the TCRdb call of TRBD2 cannot be checked. Germline CDR1 is SGHAT and CDR2 is FQNNGV. This CDR3 is built from 19 residues. The CDR3 protein is CASSRPGGQEGQLGKTQYF.

The chain couples TRBV3-1 to TRBJ2-6. Germline CDR1 LGHDT, CDR2 YNNKEL (reference sequence). The length of the CDR3 is 15 residues. CDR3 in amino acids: CASSLRQSGANVLTF.

The chain carries TRBV5-1 and TRBJ2-2; with no DNA, the TCRdb D assignment of TRBD1 cannot be verified. Germline assignment: CDR1 SGHRS and CDR2 YFSETQ. The CDR3 runs 15 residues. CDR3 in amino acids: CASSGWTANTGELFF. Based on the CDR3 plus reference TRBV5-1 and TRBJ2-2, the full variable domain is KAGVTQTPRYLIKTRGQQVTLSCSPISGHRSVSWYQQTPGQGLQFLFEYFSETQRNKGNFPGRFSGRQFSNSRSEMNVSTLELGDSALYLCASSGWTANTGELFFGEGSRLTVL.

This chain connects TRBV20-1 to TRBJ2-1; TCRdb lists TRBD2, though no DNA is available to test this call. There are 13 residues in the CDR3. Germline CDR1 reads DFQATT; CDR2 reads SNEGSKA (reference sequence). This CDR3 reads CSARGAGASEQFF.

The chain is built from TRBV10-3 and TRBJ1-1. The germline V gene encodes CDR1 ENHRY and CDR2 SYGVKD. The CDR3 is 15 residues long. CDR3 sequence reads: CAIKGPGGRGTEAFF.

The genes are TRBV3-1 and TRBJ1-3; TCRdb's D call of TRBD1 is untestable without DNA. The CDR3 contains 15 residues. CDR1 and CDR2 (germline): LGHDT, YNNKEL (reference sequence). The CDR3: CASSRTRGTGNTIYF. The whole variable domain, remainder taken from reference TRBV3-1 and TRBJ1-3, is DTAVSQTPKYLVTQMGNDKSIKCEQNLGHDTMYWYKQDSKKFLKIMFSYNNKELIINETVPNRFSPKSPDKAHLNLHINSLELGDSAVYFCASSRTRGTGNTIYFGEGSWLTVV.

The V call is TRBV29-1, the J call TRBJ1-2; the TCRdb D gene call, TRBD1, has no DNA to confirm it. The germline CDR1 and CDR2 sequences are SQVTM and ANQGSEA. The CDR3 sequence is 12 residues long. The CDR3 loop reads CSVGQGNYGYTF.

The chain combines TRBV6-6 with TRBJ2-2. The CDR3 runs to 12 residues. Germline-derived CDR1 and CDR2 are MNHNY and SVGAGI (reference sequence). The CDR3 loop reads CANGANTGELFF.

This rearrangement joins TRBV5-6 to TRBJ2-2; TCRdb picks TRBD1, but there is no DNA to check that call. The CDR3 consists of 16 residues. Germline CDR1 is SGHDT and CDR2 is YYEEEE. The CDR3: CASSLVITGATGELFF.

This chain connects TRBV5-6 to TRBJ2-7; the TCRdb call, TRBD1, lacks DNA for checking. The CDR3 has 17 amino acids. Germline CDR1 and CDR2: SGHDT and YYEEEE. CDR3 loop: CASSRGQVFPSSYEQYF.

The CDR3 sequence is CSVETTGAGNTIYF. V usage is TRBV29-1 and J usage is TRBJ1-3; without DNA, the TCRdb call of TRBD1 cannot be checked. Germline V gene sequence: CDR1 SQVTM, CDR2 ANQGSEA. The CDR3 has 14 residues.

The rearrangement joins TRBV5-1 to TRBJ2-7; TCRdb's D call, TRBD1, is unchecked because there is no DNA. This CDR3 is 13 amino acids long. Germline values: CDR1 SGHRS, CDR2 YFSETQ. The CDR3 spells CASSFGRGYEQYF.

The CDR3 sequence: CASSRELVSSYEQYF. The chain combines TRBV5-5 with TRBJ2-7; TCRdb selects TRBD2, and the lack of DNA leaves this call unchecked. This CDR3 spans 15 amino acids. Germline-derived CDR1 and CDR2 are SGHKS and YYEKEE (reference sequence).

This rearrangement joins TRBV12-3 or TRBV12-4 to TRBJ1-3; the D gene TCRdb calls, TRBD1, cannot be checked with no DNA. The CDR3 is 14 amino acids. The CDR3: CATETGNSGNTIYF.

The gene calls are TRBV12-3 or TRBV12-4 and TRBJ1-2; TCRdb indicates TRBD1, and absent DNA this call remains unverified. This CDR3 region has 13 residues. CDR3 amino acids: CASTLDRFYGYTF.

V usage is TRBV30 and J usage is TRBJ1-5; TCRdb's D call, TRBD1, is unchecked because there is no DNA. The germline V gene has CDR1 GTSNPN and CDR2 SVGIG (reference sequence). The CDR3 consists of 14 residues. CDR3 amino acids: CAWSLGPEGQPQHF.

The genes are TRBV29-1 and TRBJ2-3; the D gene TCRdb calls, TRBD2, cannot be checked with no DNA. The CDR3 is 15 amino acids. Looked up from germline, CDR1 is SQVTM and CDR2 is ANQGSEA. CDR3 amino acids: CSVEDRASGVDTQYF.

This chain links TRBV3-1 with TRBJ2-1; TCRdb's assignment of TRBD1 cannot be checked, as there is no DNA. The CDR3 runs to 16 residues. CDR1 is LGHDT and CDR2 is YNNKEL in the germline V gene (reference sequence). The CDR3 region is CASSQWGQGLYNEQFF.

CDR3 in amino acids: CASSLSGSDGEQYF. The chain carries TRBV7-2 and TRBJ2-7. The germline gives CDR1 SGHTA, CDR2 FQGNSA. CDR3 length equals 14 residues.

V gene TRBV29-1 combines with J gene TRBJ1-4; TCRdb names TRBD1, which stays unverified in the absence of DNA. Germline CDR1 and CDR2: SQVTM and ANQGSEA. The CDR3 is 13 amino acids. This CDR3 is CSAAGQGGEKLFF.

The rearrangement joins TRBV7-2 to TRBJ2-7; without DNA, the TCRdb call of TRBD2 cannot be checked. This CDR3 is built from 13 residues. Germline loops: CDR1 SGHTA, CDR2 FQGNSA. Here the CDR3 reads CASSLGSGSEQYF.